The 14 T cell receptor beta chains listed next were all sequenced from one sample in a study of radiation and T cells in renal cell carcinoma. Time point in this sample: baseline pretreatment blood. The sample's treatment: 15 Gy SBRT to primary tumor, nephrectomy 4 weeks later. Only in-frame clones appear in the TCRdb table, and some are missing; sequencing was by immunoSEQ multiplex PCR. The sample shows 130,000 to 150,000 clones, nearly 90% of them seen only once. Specimen: blood, collected from a patient whose treatment included radiotherapy and nephrectomy. The receptors stem from a woman between 50 and 59 years old with renal cell carcinoma.

This chain links TRBV14 with TRBJ2-2; D gene unclear. The CDR3 runs 14 residues. From germline, CDR1 is SGHDN and CDR2 FVKESK. The V gene lost 2 bases and the J gene lost 3 bases, with 7 bases spanning the gap. The CDR3 sequence is CASSQQGYTGELFF. The CDR3 DNA is TGTGCCAGCAGCCAACAAGGTTACACCGGGGAGCTGTTTTTT.

The chain carries TRBV7-9 and TRBJ1-1; D is undetermined. This CDR3 has 15 residues. Trimming took 1 base from V and 1 from J, leaving 10 bases between them. Per the germline V gene, CDR1 is SEHNR and CDR2 is FQNEAQ (reference sequence). In DNA form, the CDR3 reads TGTGCCAGCAGCTTAGTTGCCGAAGGGAACACTGAAGCTTTCTTT. Translating gives CASSLVAEGNTEAFF.

This clone came up a few times. The chain combines TRBV7-8 with TRBJ2-5; TRBD1 aligns across 9 bases. Germline V gives CDR1 SGHVS, CDR2 FQNEAQ. The CDR3 length is 13 residues. With 5 bases clipped from V and 3 bases from J, the junction kept 1 base outside the gene matches. The CDR3 sequence is CASSRDREETQYF. The CDR3 DNA reads as TGTGCCAGCAGCCGGGACAGGGAAGAGACCCAGTACTTC.

The chain employs TRBV7-2 and TRBJ2-3, with a weak D call TRBD2 (6 bases). The CDR3 has 15 amino acids. V gave up 1 base and J gave up 8 bases, with 16 bases separating them. Germline V gives CDR1 SGHTA, CDR2 FQGNSA. The CDR3 spells CASSLGGTRWVTQYF. The DNA of the CDR3 is TGTGCCAGCAGCTTAGGAGGGACTCGCTGGGTTACGCAGTATTTT.

This chain joins TRBV28 and TRBJ1-4, with 10 bases lining up with TRBD1. The CDR3 covers 12 residues. Per germline, CDR1 MDHEN and CDR2 SYDVKM. Trimming at V came to 6 bases and at J to 10 bases, leaving 2 bases not matched to a gene. The CDR3 nucleotides are TGTGCCAGCAGGACAGGGGGCGGAAAACTGTTTTTT. This gives the protein CASRTGGGKLFF.

In the case of this clone: Other DNA sequences in this sample translate to the same CDR3. This rearrangement joins TRBV7-2 to TRBJ1-1, with D perhaps TRBD1 (5 bases). Germline V gene sequence: CDR1 SGHTA, CDR2 FQGNSA. Trimming stripped 5 bases from V and 1 base from J, with 14 bases between. The CDR3 spans 15 residues. Here the CDR3 reads CASSPVGGRNTEAFF. DNA for the CDR3: TGTGCCAGCAGCCCAGTCGGGGGGAGGAACACTGAAGCTTTCTTT.

The V call is TRBV6-5, the J call TRBJ1-1; 7 positions match TRBD1. V dropped 6 bases and J dropped 9; count of bases not matched to a gene: 7. CDR3 length equals 12 residues. Germline V gene lookup returns CDR1 MNHEY and CDR2 SVGAGI. DNA for the CDR3: TGTGCCAGCAGCGACACGACAGGGAAAGCTTTCTTT. It specifies CASSDTTGKAFF.

The chain links TRBV20-1 to TRBJ1-1; D call uncertain. Germline V lookup: CDR1 DFQATT, CDR2 SNEGSKA (reference sequence). V lost 8 bases and J lost 1, with 5 bases in between. CDR3 length: 10 amino acids. The CDR3 nucleotides read TGCAGTCCCAGGAACACTGAAGCTTTCTTT. This encodes CSPRNTEAFF.

The V gene is TRBV23-1, the J gene TRBJ2-1, with 9 nucleotides matching TRBD2. TRBV23-1 is classed as an ORF, of uncertain function. Germline trimming cut 0 bases from V and 6 bases from J; bases unmatched to any gene: 6. This CDR3 contains 16 residues. The CDR3 spells CASSQSPSGASNEQFF. The CDR3 DNA reads as TGCGCCAGCAGTCAATCCCCTAGCGGGGCGTCCAATGAGCAGTTCTTC.

The gene calls are TRBV30 and TRBJ1-6; D might be TRBD1 (5 bases). This CDR3 has 14 amino acids. Trimming removed 0 bases at V and 9 bases at J, with 12 bases between. Germline-derived CDR1 and CDR2 are GTSNPN and SVGIG (reference sequence). CDR3 nucleotides: TGTGCCTGGAGTGTGGGGGGTCGGACTTCACCCCTCCACTTT. It translates to CAWSVGGRTSPLHF.

V is TRBV6-5 and J is TRBJ1-2; TRBD1 is a possible D gene (5 bases). Deletions cut 2 bases from V and 4 bases from J, with 17 bases between. Germline CDR1 and CDR2: MNHEY and SVGAGI. The CDR3 is 16 amino acids. The CDR3 region has the DNA TGTGCCAGCAGTTACCAACGGGGGGAACGGGTCTATGGCTACACCTTC. It encodes CASSYQRGERVYGYTF.

As concerns this clone: The junction departs from germline at one end; a sequencing error may be responsible. The chain combines TRBV19 with TRBJ1-2; D gene ambiguous. The CDR3 sequence is 12 residues long. The V gene's germline CDR1 is LNHDA and CDR2 SQIVND (reference sequence). Written as DNA, the CDR3 is TGTGCCAGTAGTATAGTTGGCCGGGTCTGGATCTTC. Amino acids: CASSIVGRVWIF. The variable domain in full, completed from reference TRBV19 and TRBJ1-2, reads DGGITQSPKYLFRKEGQNVTLSCEQNLNHDAMYWYRQDPGQGLRLIYYSQIVNDFQKGDIAEGYSVSREKKESFPLTVTSAQKNPTAFYLCASSIVGRVWIFGSGTRLTVV.

The gene calls are TRBV7-6 and TRBJ2-5, with 7 bases matching TRBD1. CDR1 and CDR2 from the germline V gene are SGHVS and FNYEAQ. The CDR3 covers 16 residues. Trimming at V came to 4 bases and at J to 1 base, leaving 9 bases not matched to a gene. CDR3 bases: TGTGCCAGCAGCTCGTACAGACAGGGCATCCAAGAGACCCAGTACTTC. As protein: CASSSYRQGIQETQYF.

In this sample, this clone turned up a few times. The rearrangement joins TRBV6-5 to TRBJ1-1; TRBD1 might be the D (5 bases). Germline CDR1 reads MNHEY; CDR2 reads SVGAGI. This CDR3 has 14 residues. The germline V and J ends were trimmed by 6 bases and 0 bases, with 11 bases remaining between them. The CDR3 DNA sequence: TGTGCCAGCAGCCGGGACGGCTTGAACACTGAAGCTTTCTTT. Translation: CASSRDGLNTEAFF.